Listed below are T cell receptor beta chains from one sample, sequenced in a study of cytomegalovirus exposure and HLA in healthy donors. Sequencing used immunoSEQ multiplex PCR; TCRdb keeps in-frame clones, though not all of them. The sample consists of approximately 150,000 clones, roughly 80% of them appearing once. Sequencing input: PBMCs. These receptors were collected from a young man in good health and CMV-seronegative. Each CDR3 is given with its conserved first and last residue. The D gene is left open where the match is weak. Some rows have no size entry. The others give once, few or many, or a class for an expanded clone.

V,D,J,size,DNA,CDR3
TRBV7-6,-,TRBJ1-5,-,TGTGCCAGCAGCTTATTCGGGGGCGGGGGCCCTAATCAGCCCCAGCATTTT,CASSLFGGGGPNQPQHF
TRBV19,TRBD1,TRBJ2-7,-,TGTGCCAGTAGTATGGGGACAGGTTCCTACGAGCAGTACTTC,CASSMGTGSYEQYF
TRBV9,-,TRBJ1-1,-,TGTGCCAGCAGCGTAGGGGGCAGGGGGAACACTGAAGCTTTCTTT,CASSVGGRGNTEAFF
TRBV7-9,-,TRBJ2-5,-,TGTGCCAGCAGCTTAAGCGCGGGGTCGAGAGAGACCCAGTACTTC,CASSLSAGSRETQYF
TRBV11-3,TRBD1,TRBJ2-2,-,TGTGCCAGCAGCTTGGGGGCTTCACAGGGGGCCGGGGAGCTGTTTTTT,CASSLGASQGAGELFF
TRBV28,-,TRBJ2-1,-,TGTGCCAGCAGTACACGACTAGGCGGTGGGTTCTTC,CASSTRLGGGFF
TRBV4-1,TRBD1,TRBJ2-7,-,TGCGCCAGCAGCCAAGGGGACAGGGGTTACGAGCAGTACTTC,CASSQGDRGYEQYF
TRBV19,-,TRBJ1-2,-,TGTGCCAGTAGTATAGGCCGGACAGTCTATGGCTACACCTTC,CASSIGRTVYGYTF
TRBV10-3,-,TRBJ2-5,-,TGTGCCATCAGTGAGTCGGCTCAAGAGACCCAGTACTTC,CAISESAQETQYF
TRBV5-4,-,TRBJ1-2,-,TGTGCCAGCAGCTTGGTGGCAGAAAGATATGGCTACACCTTC,CASSLVAERYGYTF
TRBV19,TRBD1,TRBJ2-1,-,TGTGCCAGTAAAGCAGGGGGCGCCTACAATGAGCAGTTCTTC,CASKAGGAYNEQFF
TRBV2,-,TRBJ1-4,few,TGTGCCACAGGGGAGTACGAAAAACTGTTTTTT,CATGEYEKLFF
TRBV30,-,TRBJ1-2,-,TGTGCCTGGTTACCGGGTAACTATGGCTACACCTTC,CAWLPGNYGYTF
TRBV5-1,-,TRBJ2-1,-,TGCGCCAGCAGCTTGGGCCCCCCAGGGGATGAGCAGTTCTTC,CASSLGPPGDEQFF
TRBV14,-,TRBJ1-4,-,TGTGCCAGTGCTGAACAGGGAAGTCGAAAACTGTTTTTT,CASAEQGSRKLFF
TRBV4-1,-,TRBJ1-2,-,TGCGCCAGCAGCCAAGGTAGACAGAGCTACACCTTC,CASSQGRQSYTF
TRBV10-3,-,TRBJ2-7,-,TGTGCCATCAGTGAACAGAATTACGACGAGCAGTACTTC,CAISEQNYDEQYF
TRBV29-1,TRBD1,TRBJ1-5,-,TGCAGCGTTGAGACGACAGGGAGTAATCAGCCCCAGCATTTT,CSVETTGSNQPQHF
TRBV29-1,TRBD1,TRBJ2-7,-,TGCAGCGTTAGGACAGGGGGCTACGAGCAGTACTTC,CSVRTGGYEQYF
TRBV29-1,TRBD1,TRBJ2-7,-,TGCAGCGTTGAGGGACAGGCCCTCTACGAGCAGTACTTC,CSVEGQALYEQYF
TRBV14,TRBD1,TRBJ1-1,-,TGTGCCAGCAGCCAAGACCGTTCACAGGGGGCGGTGACTGAAGCTTTCTTT,CASSQDRSQGAVTEAFF
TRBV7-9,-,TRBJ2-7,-,TGTGCCAGCAGCGGAGGACTGGGAAGCTCCTACGAGCAGTACTTC,CASSGGLGSSYEQYF
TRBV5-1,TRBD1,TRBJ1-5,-,TGCGCCAGCAGCCCAGAACCCCAGGGGGATAGCAATCAGCCCCAGCATTTT,CASSPEPQGDSNQPQHF
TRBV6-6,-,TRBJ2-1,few,TGTGCCAGCAGTGACTCAGGGGCTATCTACAATGAGCAGTTCTTC,CASSDSGAIYNEQFF
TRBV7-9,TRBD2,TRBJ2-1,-,TGTGCCAGCAGCCTAGCGAGCGGGGGCGTGAGACCTCGGGATGAGCAGTTCTTC,CASSLASGGVRPRDEQFF
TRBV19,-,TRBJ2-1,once,TGTGCCAGTAGTATAGATCGAGGGGGCTCCTACAATGAGCAGTTCTTC,CASSIDRGGSYNEQFF
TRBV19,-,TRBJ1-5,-,TGTGCCAGTAGTCCGCCCAACAACCAGCCCCAGCATTTT,CASSPPNNQPQHF
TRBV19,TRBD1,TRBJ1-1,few,TGTGCCAGTAGTACCTACAGGGGGGAGTACACTGAAGCTTTCTTT,CASSTYRGEYTEAFF
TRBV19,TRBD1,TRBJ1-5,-,TGTGCCAGTAGTAAAAGGACAGGCTTCGACAATCAGCCCCAGCATTTT,CASSKRTGFDNQPQHF
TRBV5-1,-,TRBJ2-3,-,TGCGCCAGCAGCTCGGCAGGGGAAAGCACAGATACGCAGTATTTT,CASSSAGESTDTQYF
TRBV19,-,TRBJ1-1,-,TGTGCCAGTAGTATAACCGGGAGGACTGAAGCTTTCTTT,CASSITGRTEAFF
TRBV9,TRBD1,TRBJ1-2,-,TGTGCCAGCAGCGTCGGACAGGGGGACTTTGGCTACACCTTC,CASSVGQGDFGYTF
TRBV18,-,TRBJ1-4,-,TGTGCCAGCTCACCCCGGACAGCAGAATGGGGACTGTTTTTT,CASSPRTAEWGLFF
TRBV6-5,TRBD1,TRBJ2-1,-,TGTGCCAGCAGTTACGGGGACAGGTACAATGAGCAGTTCTTC,CASSYGDRYNEQFF
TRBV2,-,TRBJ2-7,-,TGTGGCAGCAGTGAACGGTCCGGGTACTCCTACGAGCAGTACTTC,CGSSERSGYSYEQYF
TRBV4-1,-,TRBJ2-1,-,TGCGCCAGCAGCCAAGATCCGGGGAAGCAGTTCTTC,CASSQDPGKQFF
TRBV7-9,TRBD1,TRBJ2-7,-,TGTGCCAGCAGCCCCTGGGACAGAAAGGACGAGCAGTACTTC,CASSPWDRKDEQYF
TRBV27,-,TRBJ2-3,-,TGTGCCAGCAGTCCCCTTGGCGACACTCGAAGCACAGATACGCAGTATTTT,CASSPLGDTRSTDTQYF
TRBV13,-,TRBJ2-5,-,TGTGCCAGCAGCCTCCCCACCGAAACGGGGGAGACCCAGTACTTC,CASSLPTETGETQYF
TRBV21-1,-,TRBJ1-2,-,TGTGCCAGCAGCAAGACAGTTAACGGCTACACCTTC,CASSKTVNGYTF